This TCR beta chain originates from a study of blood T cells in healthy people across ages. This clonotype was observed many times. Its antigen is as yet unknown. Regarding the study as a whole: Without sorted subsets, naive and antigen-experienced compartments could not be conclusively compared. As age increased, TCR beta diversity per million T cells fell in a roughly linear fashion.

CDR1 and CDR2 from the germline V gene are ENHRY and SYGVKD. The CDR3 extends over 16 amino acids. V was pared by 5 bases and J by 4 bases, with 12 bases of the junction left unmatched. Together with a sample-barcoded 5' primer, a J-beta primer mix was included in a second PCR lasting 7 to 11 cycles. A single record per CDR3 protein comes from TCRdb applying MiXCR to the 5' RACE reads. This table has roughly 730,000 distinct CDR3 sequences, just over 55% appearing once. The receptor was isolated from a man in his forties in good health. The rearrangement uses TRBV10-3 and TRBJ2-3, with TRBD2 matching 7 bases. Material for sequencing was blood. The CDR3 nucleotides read TGTGCCATCAGTTACGGCGCGGGAGCTGGATCAGATACGCAGTATTTT. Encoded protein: CAISYGAGAGSDTQYF.